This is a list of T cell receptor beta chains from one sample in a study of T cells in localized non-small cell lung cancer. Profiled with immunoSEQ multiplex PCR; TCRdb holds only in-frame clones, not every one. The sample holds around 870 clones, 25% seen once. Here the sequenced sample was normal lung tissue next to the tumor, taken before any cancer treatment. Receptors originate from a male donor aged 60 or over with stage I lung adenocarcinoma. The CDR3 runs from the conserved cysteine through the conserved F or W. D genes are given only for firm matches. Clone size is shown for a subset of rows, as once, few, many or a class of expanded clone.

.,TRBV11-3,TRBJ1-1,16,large,CASSPRGGPFWAEAFF,TGTGCCAGCAGCCCGAGGGGGGGACCCTTCTGGGCTGAAGCTTTCTTT
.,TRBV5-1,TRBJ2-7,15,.,CASSSEGRGSNEQYF,TGCGCCAGCAGCTCGGAGGGGCGTGGGTCCAACGAGCAGTACTTC
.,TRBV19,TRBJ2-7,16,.,CASSEGTDIFSYEQYF,TGTGCCAGTAGTGAGGGAACAGATATATTCTCCTACGAGCAGTACTTC
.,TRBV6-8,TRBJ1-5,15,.,CASSHGGGFNQPQHF,TGTGCCAGCAGCCACGGAGGGGGGTTCAATCAGCCCCAGCATTTT
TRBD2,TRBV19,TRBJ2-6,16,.,CASNQRGGSGANVLTF,TGTGCCAGTAACCAACGCGGGGGTTCTGGGGCCAACGTCCTGACTTTC
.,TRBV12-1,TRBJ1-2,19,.,CASSLRDRLGEGAGRGYTF,TGTGCCAGCAGCCTCCGGGACAGGTTGGGAGAGGGAGCGGGTAGGGGCTACACCTTC
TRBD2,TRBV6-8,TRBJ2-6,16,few,CASSYPSGAGANVLTF,TGTGCCAGCAGTTATCCCAGCGGGGCTGGGGCCAACGTCCTGACTTTC
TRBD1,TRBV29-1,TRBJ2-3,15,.,CSVPGQGGGTDTQYF,TGCAGCGTCCCGGGACAGGGGGGGGGCACAGATACGCAGTATTTT
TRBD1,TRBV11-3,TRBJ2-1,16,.,CASSPMDRGGKNEQFF,TGTGCCAGCAGCCCGATGGACAGGGGAGGAAAAAATGAGCAGTTCTTC
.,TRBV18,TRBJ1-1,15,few,CASSPQRVLNTEAFF,TGTGCCAGCTCACCACAGCGGGTGCTAAACACTGAAGCTTTCTTT
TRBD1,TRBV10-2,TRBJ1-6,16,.,CASSLSGQGNNSPLHF,TGCGCCAGCAGTCTCTCGGGACAGGGGAATAATTCACCCCTCCACTTT
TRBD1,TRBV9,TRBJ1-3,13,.,CASGQDSGNTIYF,TGTGCCAGCGGACAGGACTCTGGAAACACCATATATTTT
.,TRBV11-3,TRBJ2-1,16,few,CASSRNRLGRGDEQFF,TGTGCCAGCAGCCGCAACCGACTAGGACGAGGCGATGAGCAGTTCTTC